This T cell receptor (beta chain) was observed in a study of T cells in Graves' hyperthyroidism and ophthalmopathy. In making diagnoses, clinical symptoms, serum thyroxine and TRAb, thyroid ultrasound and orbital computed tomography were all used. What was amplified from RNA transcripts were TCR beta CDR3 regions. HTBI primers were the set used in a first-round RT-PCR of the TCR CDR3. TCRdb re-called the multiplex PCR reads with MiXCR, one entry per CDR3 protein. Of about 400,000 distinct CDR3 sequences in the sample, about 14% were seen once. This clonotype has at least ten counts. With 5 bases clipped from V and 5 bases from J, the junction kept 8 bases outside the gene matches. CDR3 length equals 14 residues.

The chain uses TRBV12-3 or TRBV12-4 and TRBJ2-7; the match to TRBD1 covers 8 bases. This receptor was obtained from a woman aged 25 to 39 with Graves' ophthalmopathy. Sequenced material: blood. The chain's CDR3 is CASSLPGQVHEQYF. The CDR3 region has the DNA TGTGCCAGCAGTCTACCGGGACAGGTCCACGAGCAGTACTTC.